The 10 T cell receptor beta chains reported below all come from one sample, sequenced in a study of cytomegalovirus exposure and HLA in healthy donors. The study ran its PCR with 60 Vbeta and 13 Jbeta primers. Produced via immunoSEQ multiplex PCR; TCRdb's table is partial and in-frame only. The sample has 200,000 to 250,000 clones, roughly 87% seen once. Sequencing input: PBMCs. Receptor source: a middle-aged woman in good health and CMV-seropositive.

The chain couples TRBV28 to TRBJ2-7; TRBD2 might be the D (5 bases). There are 13 residues in the CDR3. The germline V gene has CDR1 MDHEN and CDR2 SYDVKM. The V end was cut by 6 bases, the J end by 3 bases, with 12 bases between. The CDR3: CASSPAGDYEQYF. DNA of the CDR3: TGTGCCAGCAGCCCGGCCGGGGACTACGAGCAGTACTTC. Complete variable domain (other parts from reference TRBV28 and TRBJ2-7): DVKVTQSSRYLVKRTGEKVFLECVQDMDHENMFWYRQDPGLGLRLIYFSYDVKMKEKGDIPEGYSVSREKKERFSLILESASTNQTSMYLCASSPAGDYEQYFGPGTRLTVT.

DNA for the CDR3: TGCGCCAGCAGCCTTGTAATGAACACTGAAGCTTTCTTT. Amino acids: CASSLVMNTEAFF. The chain joins TRBV5-1 to TRBJ1-1; D unresolved. Looked up from germline, CDR1 is SGHRS and CDR2 is YFSETQ. Deletions cut 4 bases from V and 0 bases from J, with 7 bases between. The CDR3 is made up of 13 amino acids.

The chain couples TRBV5-1 to TRBJ1-2; D is perhaps TRBD1 (6 bases). The CDR3 consists of 14 residues. CDR1 is SGHRS and CDR2 is YFSETQ in the germline V gene. Trimming stripped 0 bases from V and 8 bases from J, with 14 bases between. The CDR3 sequence: CASSLEGDTGGYTF. The CDR3 DNA reads TGCGCCAGCAGCTTGGAGGGGGATACGGGAGGCTACACCTTC.

V and J are TRBV29-1 and TRBJ2-3; a weak D match, TRBD2 (5 bases). Germline V gives CDR1 SQVTM, CDR2 ANQGSEA. V shed 0 bases and J shed 8 bases, with 9 bases lying between them. The CDR3 contains 12 residues. The chain's CDR3 is CSVEDGERTQYF. Here the CDR3 DNA reads TGCAGCGTTGAAGATGGGGAGCGTACGCAGTATTTT.

The chain has TRBV7-3 and TRBJ2-5, with 14 bases fitting TRBD2. The J call may be mistaken, given a closer DNA end match to TRBJ2-7. The CDR3 is 16 residues long. Germline CDR1 SGHTA, CDR2 FQGTGA. The CDR3 spells CASSPSGLAGDYEQYF. CDR3 nucleotide sequence: TGTGCCAGCAGCCCCTCGGGACTAGCGGGAGACTACGAGCAGTACTTC.

The chain employs TRBV2 and TRBJ2-1, with TRBD2 identical over 9 bases. This CDR3 is built from 16 residues. V gave up 3 bases and J gave up 10 bases; unmatched junction bases: 13. Germline values: CDR1 SNHLY, CDR2 FYNNEI. The CDR3 here is CASSEGFGTSNWEQFF. CDR3 sequence (DNA): TGTGCCAGCAGTGAGGGTTTTGGGACTAGCAATTGGGAGCAGTTCTTC.

V and J are TRBV6-4 and TRBJ2-2, with no clear D. V was clipped by 4 bases and J by 5 bases, with 8 bases between them. Germline lookup yields CDR1 MRHNA and CDR2 SNTAGT. This CDR3 has 13 residues. The CDR3, as DNA: TGTGCCAGCAGTGCCCCGAGGACCGGGGAGCTGTTTTTT. This translates into CASSAPRTGELFF.

V usage is TRBV2 and J usage is TRBJ1-2; 9 bases are shared with TRBD1. With 5 bases clipped from V and 4 bases from J, the junction kept 2 bases outside the gene matches. CDR1 and CDR2 from the germline V gene are SNHLY and FYNNEI. This CDR3 comprises 13 residues. The DNA of the CDR3 is TGTGCCAGCAGTCCGGACAGGGGCTATGGCTACACCTTC. Encoded protein: CASSPDRGYGYTF.

V and J are TRBV6-4 and TRBJ2-1; 11 nucleotides agree with TRBD2. Trimming cost V 5 bases and J 4 bases; bases outside gene matches: 4. From germline, CDR1 is MRHNA and CDR2 SNTAGT. The CDR3 runs 15 residues. The CDR3 reads CASSQTSGSYNEQFF. CDR3 coding DNA: TGTGCCAGCAGTCAAACTAGCGGGAGTTACAATGAGCAGTTCTTC.

V and J are TRBV4-3 and TRBJ1-3; perhaps TRBD1 as D (5 bases). Per germline, CDR1 LGHNA and CDR2 YSLEER. The CDR3 consists of 16 residues. V was shortened by 0 bases and J by 0 bases, with 9 bases between the two germline ends. The CDR3 bases are TGCGCCAGCAGCCAAGATACAGGACGCTCTGGAAACACCATATATTTT. It yields the protein CASSQDTGRSGNTIYF.